The clone carrying this TCR beta chain was seen a single time. A much larger clone differs by one base, so this may be a read error. This sample was included in a study of T cells of healthy individuals. One entry per CDR3 protein, called by TCRdb with MiXCR from the 5' RACE reads. The repertoire holds 60,000 to 80,000 distinct CDR3 sequences, with roughly 17% as singletons. Germline CDR1 reads MNHEY; CDR2 reads SMNVEV (reference sequence). The CDR3 consists of 20 residues. V dropped 5 bases and J dropped 3 bases, with 29 bases sitting between them. This chain joins TRBV27 and TRBJ2-1, with a possible D match to TRBD2 (5 bases). The clonotype comes from a human donor in good health. CDR3 in amino acids: CASSRRPGKGKESFYNEQFF. As DNA, the CDR3 is TGTGCCAGCAGTCGCCGGCCGGGAAAGGGTAAGGAGAGCTTCTACAATGAGCAGTTCTTC.